This TCR beta chain was sequenced in a study of regulatory T cells. At testing, patients were 2 to 39 years old, with reduced naive and increased memory T-cell proportions. Germline V gives CDR1 SEHNR, CDR2 FQNEAQ (reference sequence). V dropped 5 bases and J dropped 4; count of bases not matched to a gene: 12. This CDR3 comprises 16 residues. The primer mix had 52 TRBV and 13 TRBJ primers. Libraries were prepared by immunoSEQ multiplex PCR; TCRdb keeps only in-frame clonotypes and omits some of them. The sample includes tens of thousands of clones, 93% seen only once; the top ten take 3.5% to 4%. The genes are TRBV7-9 and TRBJ2-3; 7 bases match TRBD2. This receptor was identified in a child under 10 years old with CD3G deficiency. Sequenced: CD8+ T cells sorted from blood. Here the CDR3 DNA reads TGTGCCAGCAGCCGTAAAGGTAGCGGGTTTTCAGATACGCAGTATTTT. It codes for CASSRKGSGFSDTQYF.